The 15 T cell receptor beta chains reported below all come from one sample, sequenced in a study of shared clonotypes between healthy human individuals. Profiling relied on immunoSEQ multiplex PCR, and the TCRdb table lists in-frame clones only, not all of them. Of fewer than 600,000 clones listed, 60% to 80% were seen once; the top ten hold 12%. Specimen: PBMCs. The source of these receptors is a woman aged 35 to 49 in good health. Some clones in this sample may be carry-over from other donors' samples.

This chain links TRBV2 with TRBJ2-7, with 10 bases aligning to TRBD1. V gave up 7 bases and J gave up 2 bases; unmatched junction bases: 2. The CDR3 is made up of 13 amino acids. CDR1 is SNHLY and CDR2 is FYNNEI in the germline V gene. DNA of the CDR3: TGTGCCAGCACCGGACAGGGGGCCTACGAGCAGTACTTC. This codes for CASTGQGAYEQYF.

With regard to this clone: As the CDR3 is not closed by the conserved phenylalanine or tryptophan, this likely results from a read error. Because the CDR3's place on the DNA is in doubt, the DNA is left out and the CDR3 is given as listed by TCRdb. This chain connects TRBV7-2 to TRBJ2-7; TRBD2 is taken as the D call from the table, unchecked against the DNA. Germline V gives CDR1 SGHTA, CDR2 FQGNSA. The CDR3 extends over 15 residues, inclusive of both ends. The CDR3 sequence is CASSRGRTSDPRQRC.

The chain joins TRBV11-2 to TRBJ1-4; no reliable D call. Germline assignment: CDR1 SGHAT and CDR2 FQNNGV. The CDR3 loop spans 15 amino acids. V was trimmed by 5 bases and J by 4 bases, leaving 14 bases between them. The CDR3 DNA follows: TGTGCCAGCAGCCCCACGGGCGGAAGTAATGAAAAACTGTTTTTT. This encodes CASSPTGGSNEKLFF.

The chain joins TRBV5-6 to TRBJ2-7; the D is unclear. CDR1 is SGHDT and CDR2 is YYEEEE in the germline V gene. V lost 4 bases, J lost 2 bases, and 13 bases lay in between. The CDR3 has 14 residues. Here the CDR3 reads CASSLGYGTYEQYF. The CDR3 DNA sequence: TGTGCCAGCAGCCTCGGTTATGGGACCTACGAGCAGTACTTC.

The chain combines TRBV27 with TRBJ2-7, with D unclear. The CDR3 runs to 17 residues. V lost 5 bases, J lost 6 bases, and 26 bases lay in between. The germline gives CDR1 MNHEY, CDR2 SMNVEV (reference sequence). The CDR3, as DNA: TGTGCCAGCAGTACGGCCCATGGGCCGATTTTTGTTTGCGAGCAGTACTTC. Its translation: CASSTAHGPIFVCEQYF.

V gene TRBV11-3 combines with J gene TRBJ2-2; D possibly corresponds to TRBD1 (5 bases). This CDR3 contains 16 residues. The germline V and J ends were trimmed by 1 base and 1 base, with 10 bases remaining between them. The germline V gene encodes CDR1 SGHNT and CDR2 YENEEA. CDR3 coding DNA: TGTGCCAGCAGCTTAGTCGACAGCAGGAACACCGGGGAGCTGTTTTTT. This encodes CASSLVDSRNTGELFF.

This chain connects TRBV7-2 to TRBJ2-7; TRBD2 agrees at 8 bases. This CDR3 contains 15 residues. Per germline, CDR1 SGHTA and CDR2 FQGNSA. The junction had 6 bases not matched to a gene; V was cut back by 2 bases and J by 3 bases. The DNA for the CDR3 is TGTGCCAGCAGCTTATCCACTAGCGGCAGCTACGAGCAGTACTTC. Its translation is CASSLSTSGSYEQYF. Combining the CDR3 with reference TRBV7-2 and TRBJ2-7 gives the whole variable domain GAGVSQSPSNKVTEKGKDVELRCDPISGHTALYWYRQSLGQGLEFLIYFQGNSAPDKSGLPSDRFSAERTGGSVSTLTIQRTQQEDSAVYLCASSLSTSGSYEQYFGPGTRLTVT.

V is TRBV7-3 and J is TRBJ2-6, with 9 bases aligning to TRBD2. This CDR3 region has 18 residues. The germline V gene encodes CDR1 SGHTA and CDR2 FQGTGA. V shed 0 bases and J 0 bases; nucleotides not matched to a gene: 3. The DNA for the CDR3 is TGTGCCAGCAGCTTAACTCGTAGCGGGAGCTCTGGGGCCAACGTCCTGACTTTC. This gives the protein CASSLTRSGSSGANVLTF.

The chain is built from TRBV7-9 and TRBJ1-3, with D possibly matching TRBD1 (6 bases). The CDR3 is 17 residues long. Germline V CDR1 and CDR2: SEHNR, FQNEAQ (reference sequence). The ends were cut back, 5 bases at V and 1 base at J, with 18 bases in the middle. The CDR3 sequence is CASSQNYRVASGNTIYF. The CDR3 region has the DNA TGTGCCAGCAGCCAAAATTACAGGGTGGCATCTGGAAACACCATATATTTT.

The chain recombines TRBV18 with TRBJ2-1, with a weak D call TRBD2 (5 bases). The length of the CDR3 is 12 residues. CDR1 and CDR2 from the germline V gene are KGHSH and LQKENI. The V end was cut by 6 bases, the J end by 7 bases, with 10 bases between. CDR3 sequence (DNA): TGTGCCAGCTCGGACTTGCGGAATGAGCAGTTCTTC. This translates into CASSDLRNEQFF.

The chain links TRBV5-5 to TRBJ2-5; D remains ambiguous. In germline, CDR1 is SGHKS, CDR2 YYEKEE (reference sequence). CDR3 size: 13 residues. V lost 2 bases and J 3 bases, leaving 8 bases between the germline ends. Here the CDR3 DNA reads TGTGCCAGCAGCTTCTTGGCAGAAGAGACCCAGTACTTC. This translates into CASSFLAEETQYF.

The chain employs TRBV10-3 and TRBJ1-5; tentatively, D is TRBD1 (5 bases). V was pared by 6 bases and J by 4 bases, with 13 bases between. Germline CDR1 ENHRY, CDR2 SYGVKD. The CDR3 runs to 14 residues. The CDR3, as DNA: TGTGCCATCAGCCAGGGACGGGAGAATCAGCCCCAGCATTTT. Translation: CAISQGRENQPQHF.

This clone came up a few times. At the DNA level, this CDR3 is encoded by other sequences in the same sample as well. The chain is built from TRBV18 and TRBJ2-2, with D maybe TRBD2 (5 bases). Germline V gives CDR1 KGHSH, CDR2 LQKENI. CDR3 size: 14 residues. V was shortened by 2 bases and J by 4 bases, with 8 bases between the two germline ends. CDR3 in amino acids: CASSPAAGTGELFF. The DNA of the CDR3 is TGTGCCAGCTCACCAGCGGCGGGCACCGGGGAGCTGTTTTTT.

The chain employs TRBV28 and TRBJ1-2, with 7 bases fitting TRBD1. CDR1 is MDHEN, CDR2 SYDVKM, per germline. The CDR3 is 14 residues long. Trimming removed 2 bases from V and 8 bases from J; junction bases left unmatched: 8. CDR3 protein: CASSLNRGVGGYTF. CDR3 in DNA: TGTGCCAGCAGTTTAAACAGGGGAGTCGGAGGCTACACCTTC.

The chain is built from TRBV10-3 and TRBJ2-1; TRBD2 matches 10 bases. In germline, CDR1 is ENHRY, CDR2 SYGVKD. J gave up 6 bases and V 9 bases, and 11 bases lay outside the gene matches. The CDR3 is 15 residues long. Here the CDR3 reads CAMGSGLAGVNEQFF. For the CDR3, the DNA is TGTGCCATGGGGTCGGGGCTAGCGGGAGTCAATGAGCAGTTCTTC.